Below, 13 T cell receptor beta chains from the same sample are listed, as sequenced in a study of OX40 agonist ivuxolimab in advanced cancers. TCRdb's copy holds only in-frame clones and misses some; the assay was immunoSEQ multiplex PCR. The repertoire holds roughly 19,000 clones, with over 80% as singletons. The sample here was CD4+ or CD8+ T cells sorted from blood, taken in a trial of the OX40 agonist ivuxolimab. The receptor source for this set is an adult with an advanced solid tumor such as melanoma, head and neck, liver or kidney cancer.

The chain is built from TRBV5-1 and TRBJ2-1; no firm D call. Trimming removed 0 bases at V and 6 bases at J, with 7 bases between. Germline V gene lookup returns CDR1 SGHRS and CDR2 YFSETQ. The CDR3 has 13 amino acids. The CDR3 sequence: CASSLGGVNEQFF. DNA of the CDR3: TGCGCCAGCAGCTTGGGCGGCGTCAATGAGCAGTTCTTC.

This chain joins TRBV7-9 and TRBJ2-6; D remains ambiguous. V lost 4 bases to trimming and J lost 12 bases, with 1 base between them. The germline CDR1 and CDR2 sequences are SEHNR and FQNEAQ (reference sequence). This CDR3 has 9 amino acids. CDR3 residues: CASSSVLTF. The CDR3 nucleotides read TGTGCCAGCAGCTCCGTCCTGACTTTC. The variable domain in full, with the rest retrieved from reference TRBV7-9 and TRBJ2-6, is DTGVSQNPRHKITKRGQNVTFRCDPISEHNRLYWYRQTLGQGPEFLTYFQNEAQLEKSRLLSDRFSAERPKGSFSTLEIQRTEQGDSAMYLCASSSVLTFGAGSRLTVL.

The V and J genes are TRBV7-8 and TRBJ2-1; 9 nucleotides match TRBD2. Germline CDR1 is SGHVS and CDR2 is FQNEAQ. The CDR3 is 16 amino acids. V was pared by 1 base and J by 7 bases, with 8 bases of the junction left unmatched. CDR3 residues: CASSLVVGGGANEQFF. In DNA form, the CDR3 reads TGTGCCAGCAGCTTAGTGGTCGGCGGGGGGGCAAATGAGCAGTTCTTC.

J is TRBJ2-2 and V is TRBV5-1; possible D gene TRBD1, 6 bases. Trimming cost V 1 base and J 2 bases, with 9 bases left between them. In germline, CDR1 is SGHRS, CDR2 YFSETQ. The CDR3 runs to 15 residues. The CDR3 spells CASSLIRGNTGELFF. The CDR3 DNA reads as TGCGCCAGCAGCTTGATCAGGGGAAACACCGGGGAGCTGTTTTTT.

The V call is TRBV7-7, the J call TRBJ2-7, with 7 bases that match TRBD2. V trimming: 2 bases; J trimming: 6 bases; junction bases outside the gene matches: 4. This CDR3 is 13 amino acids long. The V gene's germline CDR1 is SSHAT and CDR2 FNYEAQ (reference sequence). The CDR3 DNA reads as TGTGCCAGCAGCTTACGGGGGGACGGCGAGCAGTACTTC. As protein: CASSLRGDGEQYF. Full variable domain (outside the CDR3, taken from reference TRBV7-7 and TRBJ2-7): GAGVSQSPRYKVTKRGQDVTLRCDPISSHATLYWYQQALGQGPEFLTYFNYEAQPDKSGLPSDRFSAERPEGSISTLTIQRTEQRDSAMYRCASSLRGDGEQYFGPGTRLTVT.

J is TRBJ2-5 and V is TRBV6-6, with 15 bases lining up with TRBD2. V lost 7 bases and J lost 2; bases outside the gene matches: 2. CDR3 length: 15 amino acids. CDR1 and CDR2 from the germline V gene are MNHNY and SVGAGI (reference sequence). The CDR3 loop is CASTGTSGGQETQYF. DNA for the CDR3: TGTGCCAGCACCGGGACTAGCGGGGGGCAAGAGACCCAGTACTTC.

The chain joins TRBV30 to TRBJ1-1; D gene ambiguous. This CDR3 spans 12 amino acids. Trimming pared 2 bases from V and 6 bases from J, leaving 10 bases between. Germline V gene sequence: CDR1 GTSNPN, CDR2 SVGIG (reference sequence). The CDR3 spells CAWSIGSPEAFF. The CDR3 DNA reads TGTGCCTGGAGTATAGGATCCCCTGAAGCTTTCTTT.

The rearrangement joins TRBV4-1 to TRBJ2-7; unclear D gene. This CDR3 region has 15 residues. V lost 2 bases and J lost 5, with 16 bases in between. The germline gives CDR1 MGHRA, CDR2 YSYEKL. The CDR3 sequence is CASSQIRGDQNEQYF. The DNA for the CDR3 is TGCGCCAGCAGCCAAATTAGAGGTGACCAAAACGAGCAGTACTTC.

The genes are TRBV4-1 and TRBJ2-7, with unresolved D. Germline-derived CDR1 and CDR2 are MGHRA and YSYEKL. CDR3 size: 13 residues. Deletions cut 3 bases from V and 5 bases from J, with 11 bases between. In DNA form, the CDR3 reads TGCGCCAGCAGCCATAGGTCTACCCACGAGCAGTACTTC. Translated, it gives CASSHRSTHEQYF.

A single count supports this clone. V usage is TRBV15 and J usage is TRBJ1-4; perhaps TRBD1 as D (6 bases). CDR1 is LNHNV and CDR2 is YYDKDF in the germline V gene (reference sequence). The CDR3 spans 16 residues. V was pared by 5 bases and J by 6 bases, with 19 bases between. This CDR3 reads CATSLYREGGHEKLFF. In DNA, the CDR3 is TGTGCCACCAGCCTCTACCGTGAGGGGGGGCATGAAAAACTGTTTTTT. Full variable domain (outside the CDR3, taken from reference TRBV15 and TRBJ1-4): DAMVIQNPRYQVTQFGKPVTLSCSQTLNHNVMYWYQQKSSQAPKLLFHYYDKDFNNEADTPDNFQSRRPNTSFCFLDIRSPGLGDTAMYLCATSLYREGGHEKLFFGSGTQLSVL.

The CDR3 is CASSQLTNEQFF. In DNA form, the CDR3 reads TGCGCCAGCAGCCAGCTGACAAATGAGCAGTTCTTC. The chain is built from TRBV4-1 and TRBJ2-1; unclear D gene. CDR3 size: 12 residues. Deletions cut 3 bases from V and 7 bases from J, with 7 bases between. In germline, CDR1 is MGHRA, CDR2 YSYEKL.

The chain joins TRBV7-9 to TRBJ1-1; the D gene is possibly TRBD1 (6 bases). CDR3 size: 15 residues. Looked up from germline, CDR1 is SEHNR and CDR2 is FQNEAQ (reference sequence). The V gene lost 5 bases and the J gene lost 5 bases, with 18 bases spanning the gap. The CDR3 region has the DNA TGTGCCAGCAGCCCAGTCATGAGGGGGGCAACTGAAGCTTTCTTT. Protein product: CASSPVMRGATEAFF.

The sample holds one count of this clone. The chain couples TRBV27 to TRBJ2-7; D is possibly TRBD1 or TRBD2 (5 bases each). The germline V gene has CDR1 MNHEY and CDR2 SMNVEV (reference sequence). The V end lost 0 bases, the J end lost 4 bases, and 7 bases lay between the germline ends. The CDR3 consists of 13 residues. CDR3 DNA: TGTGCCAGCAGTTTATCTTGGGGGTACGAGCAGTACTTC. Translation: CASSLSWGYEQYF.